These 26 T cell receptor beta chains came from one sample sequenced in a study of blood T cell repertoires in COVID-19. TCRdb keeps only in-frame clones here, not all; method: immunoSEQ multiplex PCR. The sample has under 300,000 clones, around 89% seen once. The sequenced sample was PBMCs or T cells enriched from blood (not recorded which). The receptor set was obtained from a man aged 35-49 years who had recovered from COVID-19.

The CDR3 protein is CASSVGQLYYEQYF. The CDR3 DNA is TGTGCCAGCAGCGTCGGACAGCTATACTACGAGCAGTACTTC. J is TRBJ2-7 and V is TRBV5-6; a weak D match, TRBD1 (6 bases). The germline V gene has CDR1 SGHDT and CDR2 YYEEEE. V was trimmed by 4 bases and J by 3 bases, leaving 14 bases between them. The CDR3 has 14 amino acids.

The chain recombines TRBV4-1 with TRBJ1-2; D is unclear. Germline-derived CDR1 and CDR2 are MGHRA and YSYEKL. This CDR3 comprises 14 residues. V shed 1 base and J shed 4 bases, with 10 bases lying between them. This chain's CDR3 is CASSQVGVVYGYTF. The CDR3 nucleotides are TGCGCCAGCAGCCAAGTCGGGGTTGTCTATGGCTACACCTTC.

The V gene is TRBV9, the J gene TRBJ2-7; TRBD1 might be the D (5 bases). CDR1 is SGDLS and CDR2 is YYNGEE in the germline V gene. CDR3 length equals 16 residues. Trimming shortened V by 4 bases and J by 8 bases, and 25 bases separated the two germline ends. The CDR3 DNA follows: TGTGCCAGCAGCAGAGAACCAGGGCATGTAGACGGTAAGCAGTACTTC. This encodes CASSREPGHVDGKQYF.

The J gene is TRBJ2-5, the V gene TRBV3-1 (or the pseudogene TRBV3-2); 11 positions match TRBD2. The CDR3 consists of 15 residues. J lost 5 bases, V lost 2 bases, and 4 bases had no gene match. Per the germline V gene, CDR1 is LGHDT and CDR2 is YNNKEL (reference sequence). In DNA, the CDR3 is TGTGCCAGCAGCCAACTAGCGGGGGGAGCGGAGACCCAGTACTTC. Amino acids: CASSQLAGGAETQYF.

This chain joins TRBV27 and TRBJ2-1; 10 positions match TRBD2. Germline V CDR1 and CDR2: MNHEY, SMNVEV (reference sequence). The CDR3 totals 19 residues. The trim removed 0 bases at V and 7 bases at J, leaving 15 bases unmatched. CDR3 nucleotide sequence: TGTGCCAGCAGTTTATCATGGTGGGTCGAGCGGGGGGGCCGGAATGAGCAGTTCTTC. Amino acid sequence: CASSLSWWVERGGRNEQFF.

This clone was detected only once. The V gene is TRBV6-5, the J gene TRBJ2-7, with D maybe TRBD2 (6 bases). This CDR3 comprises 14 residues. The germline CDR1 and CDR2 sequences are MNHEY and SVGAGI. With 8 bases removed from V and 0 bases from J, the gap between germline ends came to 14 bases. The CDR3 here is CASRRGITSYEQYF. The CDR3, as DNA: TGTGCCAGCCGGCGGGGTATTACCTCCTACGAGCAGTACTTC.

V and J are TRBV6-5 and TRBJ1-1; 8 bases are shared with TRBD1. This CDR3 contains 15 residues. CDR1 MNHEY and CDR2 SVGAGI come from the germline V gene. Trimming at V came to 1 base and at J to 4 bases, leaving 5 bases not matched to a gene. The CDR3: CASSYFGQGRTEAFF. CDR3 DNA: TGTGCCAGCAGTTACTTTGGACAGGGTCGCACTGAAGCTTTCTTT.

The rearrangement uses TRBV7-6 and TRBJ2-2; possible D gene TRBD1, 6 bases. Germline V CDR1 and CDR2: SGHVS, FNYEAQ. The V end was cut by 5 bases, the J end by 6 bases, with 16 bases between. CDR3 length equals 15 residues. This chain's CDR3 is CASSPWTVAAGELFF. For the CDR3, the DNA is TGTGCCAGCAGCCCCTGGACAGTCGCGGCCGGGGAGCTGTTTTTT.

In its sample, this clone was seen a few times. This chain links TRBV4-2 with TRBJ1-2; 7 bases line up with TRBD1. V was clipped by 5 bases and J by 4 bases; unmatched bases: 7. The CDR3 totals 14 residues. CDR1 is LGHNA and CDR2 is YNFKEQ in the germline V gene. The CDR3 loop reads CASSSRDRAYGYTF. CDR3 DNA sequence: TGTGCCAGCAGCTCCCGGGACAGAGCCTATGGCTACACCTTC.

This chain uses TRBV27 with TRBJ2-7; TRBD1 is a possible D gene (5 bases). V was shortened by 5 bases and J by 4 bases, with 9 bases between the two germline ends. The CDR3 length is 12 residues. Germline V lookup: CDR1 MNHEY, CDR2 SMNVEV (reference sequence). CDR3: CASSMQGYEQYF. CDR3 nucleotide sequence: TGTGCCAGCAGTATGCAGGGTTACGAGCAGTACTTC.

The chain employs TRBV5-1 and TRBJ2-1; TRBD2 might be the D (7 bases). CDR3 size: 16 residues. Germline CDR1 reads SGHRS; CDR2 reads YFSETQ. V shed 1 base and J shed 3 bases, with 14 bases lying between them. The CDR3 bases are TGCGCCAGCAGCTTGTCGCGGGGGCCGGGCTACAATGAGCAGTTCTTC. As protein: CASSLSRGPGYNEQFF.

This chain uses TRBV5-6 with TRBJ1-6; 8 nucleotides line up with TRBD1. Germline CDR1 and CDR2: SGHDT and YYEEEE. Trimming took 1 base from V and 6 from J; bases not matched to a gene: 6. CDR3 length equals 16 residues. The CDR3 coding sequence is TGTGCCAGCAGCTTGTGGTCGGGGACAGGTAATTCACCCCTCCACTTT. This gives the protein CASSLWSGTGNSPLHF.

This chain connects TRBV11-3 to TRBJ2-1; D might be TRBD1 (6 bases). The CDR3 has 14 amino acids. The germline CDR1 and CDR2 sequences are SGHNT and YENEEA. Trimming took off 5 bases at V and 2 bases at J, with 10 bases between the two ends. CDR3 nucleotides: TGTGCCAGCAGCACGCGGACAGCCTACAATGAGCAGTTCTTC. It translates to CASSTRTAYNEQFF. The full variable domain, rest sourced from reference TRBV11-3 and TRBJ2-1, is EAGVVQSPRYKIIEKKQPVAFWCNPISGHNTLYWYLQNLGQGPELLIRYENEEAVDDSQLPKDRFSAERLKGVDSTLKIQPAELGDSAVYLCASSTRTAYNEQFFGPGTRLTVL.

Regarding this clone: Compared with germline, one end of the junction differs, possibly owing to a read error. The chain couples TRBV5-4 to TRBJ2-2, with a tentative D call TRBD2 (6 bases). Per germline, CDR1 SGHNT and CDR2 YYREEE (reference sequence). The CDR3 is made up of 15 amino acids. The CDR3 reads CASTFGLANTGELFF. The CDR3 nucleotides are TGTGCCAGCACCTTCGGCCTAGCGAATACCGGGGAGCTGTTTTTT.

The chain combines TRBV6-1 with TRBJ1-1; D possibly corresponds to TRBD1 (5 bases). The CDR3 runs 15 residues. V was trimmed by 3 bases and J by 1 base, leaving 12 bases between them. CDR1 and CDR2 (germline): MNHNS, SASEGT. CDR3 bases: TGTGCCAGCAGTGATTCAGGCAGGGCGAACACTGAAGCTTTCTTT. Amino acid sequence: CASSDSGRANTEAFF.

The rearrangement uses TRBV10-1 and TRBJ1-4; unclear D gene. The V gene lost 0 bases and the J gene lost 0 bases, with 5 bases spanning the gap. Germline CDR1 reads WNHNN; CDR2 reads SYGVQD (reference sequence). CDR3 length: 15 residues. For the CDR3, the DNA is TGCGCCAGCAGTGAGTCGGACTCAACTAATGAAAAACTGTTTTTT. This translates into CASSESDSTNEKLFF.

The chain carries TRBV5-4 and TRBJ1-5; 8 positions agree with TRBD1. V shed 5 bases and J 1 base; nucleotides not matched to a gene: 5. Germline V CDR1 and CDR2: SGHNT, YYREEE (reference sequence). CDR3 length: 15 residues. As DNA, the CDR3 is TGTGCCAGCAGTAGGGGGACAGGCAGCAATCAGCCCCAGCATTTT. Protein product: CASSRGTGSNQPQHF.

V and J are TRBV7-8 and TRBJ2-1; 12 bases are shared with TRBD2. The CDR3 is 18 amino acids. The V segment lost 5 bases and the J segment 0 bases; nucleotides outside the gene matches: 8. The germline V gene encodes CDR1 SGHVS and CDR2 FQNEAQ. CDR3 protein: CASSNPLAGGPSYNEQFF. CDR3 nucleotides: TGTGCCAGCAGCAACCCCCTAGCGGGAGGGCCCTCCTACAATGAGCAGTTCTTC.

This clone has more than one count but fewer than ten. The J gene is TRBJ2-1, the V gene TRBV4-2; 9 bases line up with TRBD1. Trimming took 1 base from V and 7 from J; bases not matched to a gene: 17. This CDR3 has 19 amino acids. Germline lookup yields CDR1 LGHNA and CDR2 YNFKEQ. The CDR3: CASSQVSGTGTGKANEQFF. Written as DNA, the CDR3 is TGTGCCAGCAGCCAAGTTTCGGGTACGGGGACAGGGAAAGCGAATGAGCAGTTCTTC.

This clone was picked up a small number of times. The chain employs TRBV7-8 and TRBJ2-1; 10 positions agree with TRBD2. J lost 0 bases, V lost 1 base, and 6 bases had no gene match. This CDR3 has 18 residues. Germline CDR1 SGHVS, CDR2 FQNEAQ. CDR3 coding DNA: TGTGCCAGCAGCTTAGTAGTTCCTAGCGGGAGCTCCTACAATGAGCAGTTCTTC. This encodes CASSLVVPSGSSYNEQFF. Together with reference TRBV7-8 and TRBJ2-1, the CDR3 gives the full variable domain: GAGVSQSPRYKVAKRGQDVALRCDPISGHVSLFWYQQALGQGPEFLTYFQNEAQLDKSGLPSDRFFAERPEGSVSTLKIQRTQQEDSAVYLCASSLVVPSGSSYNEQFFGPGTRLTVL.

This clone appeared once. The rearrangement uses TRBV6-5 and TRBJ1-4, with 7 bases identical to TRBD1. J was trimmed by 10 bases and V by 2 bases; bases with no gene match: 7. The CDR3 extends over 14 amino acids. In germline, CDR1 is MNHEY, CDR2 SVGAGI. The CDR3: CASSYRGPGGKLFF. The DNA for the CDR3 is TGTGCCAGCAGTTACAGGGGGCCAGGGGGAAAACTGTTTTTT.

The CDR3 sequence is CASSIGESEDEQFF. CDR3 nucleotide sequence: TGCGCCAGCAGCATCGGAGAGTCTGAGGATGAGCAGTTCTTC. The chain links TRBV4-1 to TRBJ2-1; D is unresolved. From germline, CDR1 is MGHRA and CDR2 YSYEKL. V dropped 5 bases and J dropped 8 bases, with 16 bases sitting between them. This CDR3 comprises 14 residues.

This sequence joins TRBV7-3 and TRBJ2-7, with a possible D match to TRBD2 (6 bases). The germline V gene encodes CDR1 SGHTA and CDR2 FQGTGA. This CDR3 contains 15 residues. V was shortened by 0 bases and J by 2 bases, with 11 bases between the two germline ends. In nucleotides, the CDR3 is TGTGCCAGCAGCTTAACTGGAGGGCGTGCCTACGAGCAGTACTTC. This gives the protein CASSLTGGRAYEQYF.

DNA for the CDR3: TGTGCCAGTAGTATACCGGGACTAGCGGCCAATGAGCAGTTCTTC. This codes for CASSIPGLAANEQFF. The chain is built from TRBV19 and TRBJ2-1; 11 bases agree with TRBD2. The CDR3 contains 15 residues. After removal of 2 bases from V and 6 bases from J, the junction contained 3 bases not matched to a gene. Per the germline V gene, CDR1 is LNHDA and CDR2 is SQIVND (reference sequence).

The V call is TRBV9, the J call TRBJ2-2; D gene unclear. The CDR3 sequence is 16 residues long. Germline V CDR1 and CDR2: SGDLS, YYNGEE. Trimming took off 1 base at V and 7 bases at J, with 17 bases between the two ends. CDR3 in amino acids: CASSVRSAREFGELFF. For the CDR3, the DNA is TGTGCCAGCAGCGTACGAAGCGCGCGAGAGTTCGGGGAGCTGTTTTTT.

V gene TRBV4-1 combines with J gene TRBJ2-1; D gene uncertain. V lost 3 bases and J lost 5, with 11 bases in between. The length of the CDR3 is 14 residues. Germline V lookup: CDR1 MGHRA, CDR2 YSYEKL. CDR3 amino acids: CASSHVQNDNEQFF. CDR3 DNA sequence: TGCGCCAGCAGCCATGTACAGAATGACAATGAGCAGTTCTTC.